This T cell receptor beta chain was observed in a study of post-analysis software for immune sequencing data. Study results and caveats: Samples prepared in the same batch strongly co-clustered by F measure. Compared with controls, patients had more of roughly 5 TRBV segments, including TRBV5-6, TRBV5-1 and TRBV20-1.

TCR beta cDNA libraries had unique molecular identifiers. Around 500,000 cDNA molecules were recovered from an input of about 0.95 to 11 million T cells. TCRdb processed the PCR reads anew with MiXCR; each CDR3 protein has one entry. This repertoire shows about 260,000 distinct CDR3 sequences, 30% to 45% found once; its top ten account for more than 4%. This clonotype was detected many times. Its antigen is not known. Trimming took off 2 bases at V and 9 bases at J, with 13 bases between the two ends. Germline V gene data show CDR1 as SQVTM and CDR2 as ANQGSEA. CDR3 length equals 12 residues. The sequence came from a girl aged 10 to 17 with multiple sclerosis. The sequencing sample was made of blood. V usage is TRBV29-1 and J usage is TRBJ1-2; D is possibly TRBD1 (6 bases). CDR3 DNA: TGCAGCGTTGAATCAGGGGCGTTTCGCTACACCTTC. This codes for CSVESGAFRYTF.